Below, 30 T cell receptor beta chains from the same sample are listed, as sequenced in a study of T cell responses to AZD1222 COVID-19 vaccine. TCRdb keeps only in-frame clones here, not all; method: immunoSEQ multiplex PCR. This table holds approximately 120,000 clones, 70% to 90% found once. The sequencing used peripheral blood, collected 28 days after the second AZD1222 dose. The receptors were gathered from an adult who received the AZD1222 COVID-19 vaccine.

This clone appeared a few times. The chain joins TRBV11-2 to TRBJ1-2; maybe TRBD1 (6 bases). The length of the CDR3 is 15 residues. V gave up 5 bases and J gave up 3 bases, with 16 bases separating them. The germline CDR1 and CDR2 sequences are SGHAT and FQNNGV. In DNA, the CDR3 is TGTGCCAGCAGCCCTAGGGGGGAGGGATACTATGGCTACACCTTC. Protein product: CASSPRGEGYYGYTF. Looking up the rest from reference TRBV11-2 and TRBJ1-2 gives the full variable domain: EAGVAQSPRYKIIEKRQSVAFWCNPISGHATLYWYQQILGQGPKLLIQFQNNGVVDDSQLPKDRFSAERLKGVDSTLKIQPAKLEDSAVYLCASSPRGEGYYGYTFGSGTRLTVV.

V and J are TRBV12-3 or TRBV12-4 and TRBJ1-6; D gene uncertain. V was pared by 8 bases and J by 5 bases, with 10 bases between. This CDR3 region has 13 residues. The DNA of the CDR3 is TGTGCCAGCGGGTGGACTGATAATTCACCCCTCCACTTT. Protein product: CASGWTDNSPLHF.

This chain uses TRBV7-9 with TRBJ2-3; the match to TRBD2 covers 8 bases. From germline, CDR1 is SEHNR and CDR2 FQNEAQ (reference sequence). V was pared by 5 bases and J by 0 bases, with 7 bases of the junction left unmatched. The CDR3 is 16 residues long. The CDR3 sequence: CASSATSGWSTDTQYF. CDR3 bases: TGTGCCAGCAGCGCAACTAGCGGTTGGAGCACAGATACGCAGTATTTT.

This chain connects TRBV4-2 to TRBJ1-1; 7 bases are shared with TRBD1. This CDR3 comprises 16 residues. CDR1 is LGHNA, CDR2 YNFKEQ, per germline. With 0 bases clipped from V and 1 base from J, the junction kept 5 bases outside the gene matches. The CDR3 sequence: CASSQDLTGPNTEAFF. CDR3 nucleotides: TGTGCCAGCAGCCAAGACCTGACAGGGCCGAACACTGAAGCTTTCTTT.

The CDR3 loop reads CASSLRSGGSGETQYF. CDR3 coding DNA: TGCGCCAGCAGCTTGCGTAGCGGGGGGTCCGGGGAGACCCAGTACTTC. The J gene is TRBJ2-5, the V gene TRBV5-1; 10 bases fit TRBD2. There are 16 residues in the CDR3. Per the germline V gene, CDR1 is SGHRS and CDR2 is YFSETQ. The V segment lost 1 base and the J segment 5 bases; nucleotides outside the gene matches: 8.

The rearrangement joins TRBV14 to TRBJ1-2, with 7 nucleotides matching TRBD1. J lost 4 bases, V lost 3 bases, and 2 bases had no gene match. CDR3 length: 13 amino acids. Per germline, CDR1 SGHDN and CDR2 FVKESK. The CDR3 DNA reads as TGTGCCAGCAGCCAGGGACAGATCTATGGCTACACCTTC. It is translated as CASSQGQIYGYTF.

The chain has TRBV10-1 and TRBJ2-2; D may be TRBD1 or TRBD2 (5 bases each). Trimming took off 7 bases at V and 2 bases at J, with 23 bases between the two ends. The CDR3 is 18 amino acids. CDR1 WNHNN and CDR2 SYGVQD come from the germline V gene (reference sequence). The CDR3 protein is CASTFREWDGINTGELFF. CDR3 nucleotides: TGCGCCAGCACCTTCCGAGAGTGGGACGGCATCAACACCGGGGAGCTGTTTTTT.

This chain uses TRBV6-5 with TRBJ1-1; D is ambiguous. Trimming took off 8 bases at V and 3 bases at J, with 7 bases between the two ends. CDR3 length equals 11 residues. Per the germline V gene, CDR1 is MNHEY and CDR2 is SVGAGI. DNA for the CDR3: TGTGCCAGCGGAACTTACACTGAAGCTTTCTTT. Residues: CASGTYTEAFF.

This clone was counted once. The gene calls are TRBV2 and TRBJ1-5; D call uncertain. V lost 4 bases and J lost 7, with 14 bases in between. CDR1 is SNHLY and CDR2 is FYNNEI in the germline V gene. The CDR3 consists of 14 residues. The CDR3 spells CASSGSGSLQPQHF. CDR3 in DNA: TGTGCCAGCAGTGGTAGCGGTTCTTTGCAGCCCCAGCATTTT. The whole variable domain, filled in from reference TRBV2 and TRBJ1-5, reads EPEVTQTPSHQVTQMGQEVILRCVPISNHLYFYWYRQILGQKVEFLVSFYNNEISEKSEIFDDQFSVERPDGSNFTLKIRSTKLEDSAMYFCASSGSGSLQPQHFGDGTRLSIL.

This clone was seen only a few times. The chain links TRBV19 to TRBJ2-5; the match to TRBD1 covers 8 bases. This CDR3 has 17 amino acids. V lost 4 bases and J lost 3; bases outside the gene matches: 13. Germline V gene data show CDR1 as LNHDA and CDR2 as SQIVND (reference sequence). The CDR3 DNA follows: TGTGCCAGTAGTAAGGGGGACCGGGACAGGTTTAAAGAGACCCAGTACTTC. Its protein product is CASSKGDRDRFKETQYF.

V and J are TRBV12-3 or TRBV12-4 and TRBJ2-7; tentatively, D is TRBD2 (6 bases). CDR3 length: 13 amino acids. Trimming cost V 5 bases and J 7 bases, with 15 bases left between them. CDR3 residues: CASSPGLSEEQYF. Written as DNA, the CDR3 is TGTGCCAGCAGTCCCGGACTAAGCGAAGAGCAGTACTTC.

This clone appeared once. This chain links TRBV27 with TRBJ2-5; 12 bases map to TRBD1. The ends lost 3 bases at V and 4 bases at J; junction bases unmatched: 6. The CDR3 loop spans 16 amino acids. CDR1 is MNHEY, CDR2 SMNVEV, per germline (reference sequence). The CDR3 loop is CASSLRDRGLGETQYF. The CDR3 coding sequence is TGTGCCAGCAGTTTGAGGGACAGGGGGCTGGGAGAGACCCAGTACTTC.

The rearrangement joins TRBV24-1 to TRBJ2-3, with D unresolved. The CDR3 sequence is 15 residues long. The V end lost 1 base, the J end lost 4 bases, and 11 bases lay between the germline ends. Per germline, CDR1 KGHDR and CDR2 SFDVKD. The CDR3 loop is CATSDLSAFPDTQYF. The CDR3 nucleotides read TGTGCCACCAGTGATTTATCCGCGTTCCCAGATACGCAGTATTTT.

The V call is TRBV6-5, the J call TRBJ1-1; 8 bases fit TRBD1. Germline lookup yields CDR1 MNHEY and CDR2 SVGAGI. CDR3 size: 14 residues. The trim removed 5 bases at V and 8 bases at J, leaving 10 bases unmatched. Written as DNA, the CDR3 is TGTGCCAGCAGTCTTGAACGGACAGGGCCAGAAGCTTTCTTT. Protein product: CASSLERTGPEAFF.

The V and J genes are TRBV30 and TRBJ2-5; the D gene is possibly TRBD1 (5 bases). The V gene lost 0 bases and the J gene lost 3 bases, with 5 bases spanning the gap. CDR3 length equals 12 residues. Germline values: CDR1 GTSNPN, CDR2 SVGIG (reference sequence). The CDR3 bases are TGTGCCTGGAGTGTGGACAAAGAGACCCAGTACTTC. Amino acid sequence: CAWSVDKETQYF.

This chain uses TRBV9 with TRBJ1-6; D possibly corresponds to TRBD1 (5 bases). The CDR3 has 15 residues. CDR1 is SGDLS and CDR2 is YYNGEE in the germline V gene. Trimming removed 4 bases at V and 6 bases at J, with 14 bases between. The CDR3 sequence: CASSPGAVTNSPLHF. The CDR3 region has the DNA TGTGCCAGCAGCCCCGGGGCAGTGACTAATTCACCCCTCCACTTT.

The rearrangement links TRBV7-9 to TRBJ2-7; 7 bases agree with TRBD2. Germline V gives CDR1 SEHNR, CDR2 FQNEAQ (reference sequence). The CDR3 loop spans 15 amino acids. V was pared by 4 bases and J by 3 bases, with 9 bases of the junction left unmatched. DNA of the CDR3: TGTGCCAGCAGCTCCGGGGCTAGCGGAAACTACGAGCAGTACTTC. It is translated as CASSSGASGNYEQYF.

The chain joins TRBV6-2 or TRBV6-3 to TRBJ1-5; D call uncertain. Germline V CDR1 and CDR2: MNHEY, SVGEGT. The CDR3 runs 15 residues. V lost 0 bases and J lost 0, with 6 bases in between. CDR3 nucleotides: TGTGCCAGCAGTTACTCTGAGGATAGCAATCAGCCCCAGCATTTT. This translates into CASSYSEDSNQPQHF.

The chain couples TRBV2 to TRBJ2-4; D is ambiguous. The germline V gene encodes CDR1 SNHLY and CDR2 FYNNEI. Trimming cost V 1 base and J 3 bases, with 4 bases left between them. The CDR3 extends over 13 amino acids. Here the CDR3 reads CASSEGVKNIQYF. The DNA for the CDR3 is TGTGCCAGCAGTGAAGGAGTCAAAAACATTCAGTACTTC.

The chain links TRBV6-2 or TRBV6-3 to TRBJ2-1, with D tentatively TRBD1 (5 bases). The V end lost 9 bases, the J end lost 6 bases, and 12 bases lay between the germline ends. This CDR3 comprises 12 residues. Germline CDR1 reads MNHEY; CDR2 reads SVGEGT. The CDR3 loop reads CASSRAANEQFF. CDR3 bases: TGTGCCAGTAGCAGGGCCGCCAATGAGCAGTTCTTC.

This chain links TRBV6-6 with TRBJ1-2; D ambiguous. The V and J ends lost 7 bases and 3 bases respectively, with 15 bases between them. The CDR3 consists of 14 residues. Germline values: CDR1 MNHNY, CDR2 SVGAGI (reference sequence). CDR3 protein: CASTLRTGDYGYTF. In DNA, the CDR3 is TGTGCCAGCACCCTAAGAACCGGTGACTATGGCTACACCTTC.

This chain uses TRBV30 with TRBJ1-3; a possible D gene is TRBD1 (6 bases). The germline gives CDR1 GTSNPN, CDR2 SVGIG (reference sequence). The CDR3 length is 17 residues. V lost 6 bases to trimming and J lost 0 bases, with 21 bases between them. CDR3 bases: TGTGCCTGTCCCTGGGGGGGCACTACAAGCTCTGGAAACACCATATATTTT. Amino acid sequence: CACPWGGTTSSGNTIYF.

The J gene is TRBJ1-1, the V gene TRBV9; D is ambiguous. The CDR3 runs to 13 residues. Germline V gene sequence: CDR1 SGDLS, CDR2 YYNGEE. Trimming took off 3 bases at V and 1 base at J, with 7 bases between the two ends. CDR3 sequence: CASSGQWNTEAFF. CDR3 in DNA: TGTGCCAGCAGCGGTCAGTGGAACACTGAAGCTTTCTTT.

The chain carries TRBV4-3 and TRBJ2-1; possibly TRBD2 for D (6 bases). CDR1 and CDR2 from the germline V gene are LGHNA and YSLEER. Trimming took off 0 bases at V and 0 bases at J, with 9 bases between the two ends. The CDR3 has 16 residues. CDR3 coding DNA: TGCGCCAGCAGCCAAGAAGGGCGGGGCTCCTACAATGAGCAGTTCTTC. As protein: CASSQEGRGSYNEQFF.

This rearrangement joins TRBV6-2 or TRBV6-3 to TRBJ2-7; 8 nucleotides align to TRBD1. The CDR3 loop spans 16 amino acids. Germline loops: CDR1 MNHEY, CDR2 SVGEGT. Trimming at V came to 3 bases and at J to 5 bases, leaving 12 bases not matched to a gene. The CDR3: CASSYSGQGKFDEQYF. DNA of the CDR3: TGTGCCAGCAGTTATTCAGGACAGGGTAAATTCGACGAGCAGTACTTC.

The J gene is TRBJ1-3, the V gene TRBV19; D unresolved. With 7 bases removed from V and 1 base from J, the gap between germline ends came to 11 bases. This CDR3 has 14 residues. CDR1 and CDR2 from the germline V gene are LNHDA and SQIVND (reference sequence). DNA for the CDR3: TGTGCCAGTAACTGGAAAGGGTCTGGAAACACCATATATTTT. Translated: CASNWKGSGNTIYF.

The genes are TRBV30 and TRBJ1-5; no clear D gene. This CDR3 is 15 amino acids long. V was trimmed by 1 base and J by 1 base, leaving 11 bases between them. Germline V gene sequence: CDR1 GTSNPN, CDR2 SVGIG (reference sequence). CDR3 sequence (DNA): TGTGCCTGGAGTGGGGCTCCTCGGAGCAATCAGCCCCAGCATTTT. Its translation: CAWSGAPRSNQPQHF.

This clone was recorded once. V is TRBV30 and J is TRBJ1-2; TRBD1 agrees at 7 bases. The CDR3 contains 14 residues. V shed 1 base and J 4 bases; nucleotides not matched to a gene: 6. The germline CDR1 and CDR2 sequences are GTSNPN and SVGIG (reference sequence). DNA for the CDR3: TGTGCCTGGAGTGACAGGGGCACTCTCTATGGCTACACCTTC. Translated, it gives CAWSDRGTLYGYTF.

V usage is TRBV4-3 and J usage is TRBJ2-6; tentative D call: TRBD2 (5 bases). The CDR3 consists of 15 residues. CDR1 and CDR2 (germline): LGHNA, YSLEER. Trimming stripped 4 bases from V and 0 bases from J, with 7 bases between. The CDR3 loop reads CASSLEGSGANVLTF. CDR3 in DNA: TGCGCCAGCAGCCTCGAGGGCTCTGGGGCCAACGTCCTGACTTTC.

This rearrangement joins TRBV2 to TRBJ1-1; D might be TRBD1 (5 bases). Germline-derived CDR1 and CDR2 are SNHLY and FYNNEI. Trimming left V 2 bases short and J 1 base short, with 5 bases between. The CDR3 runs to 13 residues. The CDR3: CASSEQGNTEAFF. In DNA, the CDR3 is TGTGCCAGCAGTGAACAGGGGAACACTGAAGCTTTCTTT.